The clone carrying this TCR beta chain was picked up many times. Its specificity is unknown. A quantitative 5'-RACE method, one with molecular barcodes, was used to make TCR beta libraries. MiXCR was run by TCRdb on the 5' RACE reads, yielding one entry per CDR3 protein. The sample includes about 42,000 distinct CDR3 sequences, 3% to 4.5% of them seen just once. This sample was taken from a study of CD8 T cells in ankylosing spondylitis. Study-level results: Characteristic, it appeared, of ankylosing spondylitis blood was a TCR beta motif of roughly eight highly homologous variants. Significant enrichment of disease-linked clones was reported in matched ankylosing spondylitis synovial fluid.

The V gene lost 0 bases and the J gene lost 8 bases, with 9 bases spanning the gap. CDR3 length equals 13 residues. Germline V gene lookup returns CDR1 SGDLS and CDR2 YYNGEE. Sequencing used blood, either unsorted or a sorted T cell fraction (not recorded which). The rearrangement links TRBV9 to TRBJ2-1, with TRBD2 as a possible D gene (5 bases). The receptor's source is a female donor with ankylosing spondylitis or in good health (not recorded which). In DNA form, the CDR3 reads TGTGCCAGCAGCGTAGAAGCGGCCGATGAGCAGTTCTTC. As protein: CASSVEAADEQFF.